The 22 T cell receptor beta chains presented below share a single source sample, sequenced in a study of response to subunit inactivated influenza vaccine. TCRdb re-called the RT-PCR reads with MiXCR, one entry per CDR3 protein. Of some 160,000 distinct CDR3 sequences in the sample, roughly 10% were seen once. The material was non-naive T cells sorted from PBMCs, obtained about 6 weeks after vaccination. The receptors derive from a middle-aged man who received an inactivated influenza vaccine.

In this sample, this clonotype turned up a few times. The J gene is TRBJ1-2, the V gene TRBV29-1, with 8 bases that match TRBD1. The CDR3 spans 14 residues. Germline CDR1 is SQVTM and CDR2 is ANQGSEA. The ends lost 4 bases at V and 8 bases at J; junction bases unmatched: 12. CDR3 sequence (DNA): TGCAGCGTTGCTCTGATCGCAGGGGGCTTAGGCTACACCTTC. Translating gives CSVALIAGGLGYTF.

CDR3: CASGVNPTDTQYF. CDR3 bases: TGTGCCAGCGGGGTGAACCCCACAGATACGCAGTATTTT. This rearrangement joins TRBV6-1 to TRBJ2-3, with D hard to call. CDR3 length equals 13 residues. V shed 8 bases and J shed 2 bases, with 11 bases lying between them. CDR1 is MNHNS, CDR2 SASEGT, per germline.

V is TRBV3-1 and J is TRBJ1-6; 8 bases agree with TRBD1. The V gene's germline CDR1 is LGHDT and CDR2 YNNKEL (reference sequence). CDR3 size: 18 residues. J was trimmed by 6 bases and V by 4 bases; bases with no gene match: 14. The CDR3 DNA sequence: TGTGCCAGCAGCCCAATCATCGGGACAGGTAGTAGTAATTCACCCCTCCACTTT. Translation gives CASSPIIGTGSSNSPLHF.

J is TRBJ2-2 and V is TRBV7-2; tentative D call: TRBD2 (6 bases). CDR1 and CDR2 from the germline V gene are SGHTA and FQGNSA. The CDR3 runs to 15 residues. Trimming stripped 10 bases from V and 7 bases from J, with 22 bases between. The CDR3 DNA sequence: TGTGCCATGGGCCCCGGACCCTCGGAGGGCGGGGAGCTGTTTTTT. Protein: CAMGPGPSEGGELFF. Drawing the rest from reference TRBV7-2 and TRBJ2-2, the complete variable domain is GAGVSQSPSNKVTEKGKDVELRCDPISGHTALYWYRQSLGQGLEFLIYFQGNSAPDKSGLPSDRFSAERTGGSVSTLTIQRTQQEDSAVYLCAMGPGPSEGGELFFGEGSRLTVL.

The chain is built from TRBV29-1 and TRBJ2-7; tentatively, D is TRBD1 or TRBD2 (6 bases each). Trimming took 4 bases from V and 5 from J, leaving 12 bases between them. Germline loops: CDR1 SQVTM, CDR2 ANQGSEA. The CDR3 has 12 residues. This CDR3 reads CSVVAAGDEQYF. CDR3 nucleotides: TGCAGCGTTGTAGCGGCAGGGGACGAGCAGTACTTC.

The V gene is TRBV6-2 or TRBV6-3, the J gene TRBJ2-5; 9 nucleotides align to TRBD2. CDR3 size: 13 residues. The J segment lost 5 bases and the V segment lost 6 bases, leaving 4 bases of the junction unmatched. CDR1 is MNHEY, CDR2 SVGEGT, per germline. DNA for the CDR3: TGTGCCAGCAGACGGACTAGCGTGGAGACCCAGTACTTC. Translating gives CASRRTSVETQYF.

The V and J genes are TRBV7-6 and TRBJ2-2; D gene uncertain. The ends were cut back, 5 bases at V and 6 bases at J, with 16 bases in the middle. Germline CDR1 and CDR2: SGHVS and FNYEAQ. The CDR3 has 15 amino acids. The CDR3 loop reads CASSHSGGSPGELFF. The CDR3 DNA sequence: TGTGCCAGCAGCCACTCTGGCGGTAGCCCCGGGGAGCTGTTTTTT.

In its sample, this clonotype was seen many times. The gene calls are TRBV7-2 and TRBJ2-7; 10 bases are a match to TRBD1. J lost 4 bases, V lost 5 bases, and 8 bases had no gene match. Germline CDR1 and CDR2: SGHTA and FQGNSA. The CDR3 totals 15 residues. This CDR3 reads CASSQDPGQGYEQYF. The CDR3 nucleotides read TGTGCCAGCAGCCAAGACCCGGGACAGGGGTACGAGCAGTACTTC.

This clonotype appeared a few times. The chain uses TRBV11-2 and TRBJ1-1; D not certain. Germline values: CDR1 SGHAT, CDR2 FQNNGV. Trimming removed 2 bases from V and 4 bases from J, with 11 bases in between. CDR3 length: 14 amino acids. For the CDR3, the DNA is TGTGCCAGCAGCTTAAATACTGGTGCCACTGAAGCTTTCTTT. Its translation: CASSLNTGATEAFF.

This clonotype was seen ten or more times. The CDR3 region is CASSLEALSRGRAGYEQFF. The CDR3 bases are TGTGCCAGCAGCTTAGAGGCCCTCTCTCGCGGGAGGGCCGGCTATGAGCAGTTCTTC. The chain uses TRBV7-9 and TRBJ2-1; 9 positions agree with TRBD2. The germline V gene encodes CDR1 SEHNR and CDR2 FQNEAQ (reference sequence). The trim removed 1 base at V and 8 bases at J, leaving 18 bases unmatched. The CDR3 runs to 19 residues. The whole variable domain, filled in from reference TRBV7-9 and TRBJ2-1, reads DTGVSQNPRHKITKRGQNVTFRCDPISEHNRLYWYRQTLGQGPEFLTYFQNEAQLEKSRLLSDRFSAERPKGSFSTLEIQRTEQGDSAMYLCASSLEALSRGRAGYEQFFGPGTRLTVL.

This clonotype has ten or more counts. V is TRBV12-3 or TRBV12-4 and J is TRBJ2-3; 9 bases are shared with TRBD2. CDR3 length: 17 residues. The V and J ends lost 11 bases and 0 bases, in that order; junction bases with no gene match: 15. The chain's CDR3 is CASRGLAGPTSTDTQYF. CDR3 nucleotides: TGTGCCTCTAGGGGTCTAGCGGGACCCACTAGCACAGATACGCAGTATTTT.

This clonotype was found many times. This chain uses TRBV28 with TRBJ1-5; D is undetermined. Germline values: CDR1 MDHEN, CDR2 SYDVKM. V was shortened by 7 bases and J by 4 bases, with 14 bases between the two germline ends. CDR3 length equals 14 residues. CDR3 in DNA: TGTGCCAGCACCCTGGAGGTGGCGAATCAGCCCCAGCATTTT. Translation: CASTLEVANQPQHF. Full variable domain (outside the CDR3, taken from reference TRBV28 and TRBJ1-5): DVKVTQSSRYLVKRTGEKVFLECVQDMDHENMFWYRQDPGLGLRLIYFSYDVKMKEKGDIPEGYSVSREKKERFSLILESASTNQTSMYLCASTLEVANQPQHFGDGTRLSIL.

This clonotype was observed a handful of times. The chain's CDR3 is CASSQGDSSYNSPLHF. The DNA of the CDR3 is TGTGCCAGCAGCCAAGGGGACAGCTCCTATAATTCACCCCTCCACTTT. The chain carries TRBV11-2 and TRBJ1-6; 7 bases are a match to TRBD1. V shed 5 bases and J 0 bases; nucleotides not matched to a gene: 4. The CDR3 has 16 amino acids. Germline CDR1 is SGHAT and CDR2 is FQNNGV.

This clonotype came up a few times. V gene TRBV19 combines with J gene TRBJ1-1; D unresolved. This CDR3 region has 15 residues. Trimming took off 9 bases at V and 0 bases at J, with 17 bases between the two ends. Germline CDR1 LNHDA, CDR2 SQIVND (reference sequence). Written as DNA, the CDR3 is TGTGCCAGCAACTATCGCCCAGGCCTGAACACTGAAGCTTTCTTT. Translated, it gives CASNYRPGLNTEAFF.

Concerning this clonotype itself: The junction and the germline gene differ at one end; a read error may be behind it. The chain is built from TRBV7-8 and TRBJ2-1; tentatively, D is TRBD2 (5 bases). CDR1 SGHVS and CDR2 FQNEAQ come from the germline V gene. The CDR3 sequence is 13 residues long. The CDR3 reads CARSSGLVNEQFF. Written as DNA, the CDR3 is TGTGCCAGGAGCTCCGGACTGGTCAATGAGCAGTTCTTC.

This clonotype has only a few counts. This chain joins TRBV7-9 and TRBJ2-5; weak D call: TRBD1 (7 bases). This CDR3 has 13 residues. The V gene's germline CDR1 is SEHNR and CDR2 FQNEAQ (reference sequence). V lost 5 bases to trimming and J lost 5 bases, with 12 bases between them. The CDR3, as DNA: TGTGCCAGCAGCCCAGGGGGGATTGAGACCCAGTACTTC. As protein: CASSPGGIETQYF.

This clonotype has just a few counts. The V and J genes are TRBV6-2 or TRBV6-3 and TRBJ1-1; D perhaps matches TRBD1 (6 bases). Germline values: CDR1 MNHEY, CDR2 SVGEGT. The CDR3 spans 16 residues. V lost 0 bases, J lost 0 bases, and 11 bases lay in between. CDR3 nucleotides: TGTGCCAGCAGTTACTCGACCAGGGGCGTGAACACTGAAGCTTTCTTT. Encoded protein: CASSYSTRGVNTEAFF.

This chain joins TRBV28 and TRBJ2-7, with D maybe TRBD1 (6 bases). The CDR3 has 15 amino acids. Trimming left V 8 bases short and J 0 bases short, with 17 bases between. CDR1 is MDHEN, CDR2 SYDVKM, per germline. CDR3 nucleotides: TGTGCCAGCCCATTTACCGGGACAAGCTCCTACGAGCAGTACTTC. Protein sequence: CASPFTGTSSYEQYF.

The table lists this clonotype with many counts. The V call is TRBV6-2 or TRBV6-3, the J call TRBJ2-1, with TRBD2 matching over 7 bases. This CDR3 is built from 16 residues. With V trimmed by 7 bases and J by 0 bases, 9 bases remained unmatched. Per the germline V gene, CDR1 is MNHEY and CDR2 is SVGEGT. This CDR3 reads CASTGRGMSSYNEQFF. The DNA of the CDR3 is TGTGCCAGCACCGGGCGGGGGATGAGCTCCTACAATGAGCAGTTCTTC.

This clonotype turned up a few times. The chain uses TRBV6-1 and TRBJ1-6, with unresolved D. Germline assignment: CDR1 MNHNS and CDR2 SASEGT. V gave up 7 bases and J gave up 7 bases, with 11 bases separating them. This CDR3 is 13 amino acids long. The CDR3 reads CASTETRNSPLHF. DNA of the CDR3: TGTGCCAGCACCGAAACCAGGAATTCACCCCTCCACTTT.

This clonotype was detected only a few times. This rearrangement joins TRBV4-2 to TRBJ2-3; TRBD2 aligns across 11 bases. Trimming at V came to 2 bases and at J to 1 base, leaving 8 bases not matched to a gene. Germline CDR1 and CDR2: LGHNA and YNFKEQ. CDR3 length: 18 amino acids. The CDR3 reads CASSQSTSGSLRTDTQYF. CDR3 nucleotides: TGTGCCAGCAGCCAAAGCACTAGCGGGAGTTTGCGCACAGATACGCAGTATTTT.

In its sample, this clonotype was seen many times. The chain uses TRBV7-2 and TRBJ2-7; 9 bases map to TRBD1. CDR3 length: 13 amino acids. CDR1 and CDR2 from the germline V gene are SGHTA and FQGNSA. With 4 bases clipped from V and 3 bases from J, the junction kept 1 base outside the gene matches. In DNA form, the CDR3 reads TGTGCCAGCAGCTCGGACAGGGGCTACGAGCAGTACTTC. This sequence encodes CASSSDRGYEQYF.